These 25 T cell receptor beta chains share one sample of origin, sequenced in a study of CD8+CD57+ T cells in acquired aplastic anemia. Genomic DNA served as template for TCR beta VDJ and CDR3 profiling. Each CDR3 protein is one row after TCRdb ran MiXCR on the reads. The top ten hold about 29% of the sample, which has some 210,000 distinct CDR3 sequences, over 55% seen once. Sequencing input: sorted CD4+, CD8+, or CD8+CD57+ T cells (not recorded which) from PBMCs. The receptors here all came from a human donor in good health.

This clonotype was seen a single time. This clone may be a read error of a much larger clone one base away. The chain links TRBV29-1 to TRBJ1-2, with D unresolved. V dropped 7 bases and J dropped 6 bases, with 9 bases sitting between them. Germline assignment: CDR1 SQVTM and CDR2 ANQGSEA. This CDR3 is 10 amino acids long. The CDR3 DNA reads TGCAGCGCATACAGTCATGGCTACACCTTC. Its protein product is CSAYSHGYTF.

The rearrangement links TRBV7-8 to TRBJ1-1; a possible D gene is TRBD1 (6 bases). CDR3 length equals 13 residues. Germline lookup yields CDR1 SGHVS and CDR2 FQNEAQ. The V gene lost 5 bases and the J gene lost 6 bases, with 13 bases spanning the gap. CDR3 residues: CASSPEGGAEAFF. The CDR3 nucleotides are TGTGCCAGCAGCCCAGAGGGGGGGGCTGAAGCTTTCTTT.

The rearrangement uses TRBV20-1 and TRBJ2-2; D is uncertain. V was trimmed by 3 bases and J by 4 bases, leaving 6 bases between them. Germline values: CDR1 DFQATT, CDR2 SNEGSKA (reference sequence). There are 12 residues in the CDR3. CDR3 in amino acids: CSASWSTGELFF. CDR3 in DNA: TGCAGTGCTAGTTGGAGCACCGGGGAGCTGTTTTTT.

The chain is built from TRBV19 and TRBJ2-2, with 13 positions matching TRBD2. Germline V gene data show CDR1 as LNHDA and CDR2 as SQIVND (reference sequence). The V segment lost 4 bases and the J segment 3 bases; nucleotides outside the gene matches: 14. The CDR3 runs 20 residues. The CDR3 region is CASSTSGTSGVGGHTGELFF. DNA for the CDR3: TGTGCCAGTAGTACCTCCGGGACTAGCGGGGTCGGTGGGCACACCGGGGAGCTGTTTTTT. Full variable domain (remainder filled in from reference TRBV19 and TRBJ2-2): DGGITQSPKYLFRKEGQNVTLSCEQNLNHDAMYWYRQDPGQGLRLIYYSQIVNDFQKGDIAEGYSVSREKKESFPLTVTSAQKNPTAFYLCASSTSGTSGVGGHTGELFFGEGSRLTVL.

V is TRBV7-9 and J is TRBJ1-2; TRBD1 is a possible D gene (6 bases). V was shortened by 6 bases and J by 5 bases, with 10 bases between the two germline ends. The germline gives CDR1 SEHNR, CDR2 FQNEAQ (reference sequence). CDR3 length: 12 amino acids. The CDR3 DNA reads as TGTGCCAGCAGACTTACAGGGTATGGCTACACCTTC. It yields the protein CASRLTGYGYTF.

The CDR3 bases are TGTGCCAGCAGCTTACATTCAGGGGGTGAAGAGACCCAGTACTTC. Its translation is CASSLHSGGEETQYF. The V gene is TRBV7-7, the J gene TRBJ2-5, with TRBD1 matching 7 bases. The CDR3 has 15 residues. The J segment lost 3 bases and the V segment lost 2 bases, leaving 6 bases of the junction unmatched. The germline V gene encodes CDR1 SSHAT and CDR2 FNYEAQ (reference sequence). The full variable domain, with the rest looked up from reference TRBV7-7 and TRBJ2-5, is GAGVSQSPRYKVTKRGQDVTLRCDPISSHATLYWYQQALGQGPEFLTYFNYEAQPDKSGLPSDRFSAERPEGSISTLTIQRTEQRDSAMYRCASSLHSGGEETQYFGPGTRLLVL.

On this clonotype itself: This sequence may be a read error, since a much larger clone differs from it by one base. V gene TRBV7-9 combines with J gene TRBJ2-7; 10 nucleotides align to TRBD1. This CDR3 is 13 amino acids long. Germline lookup yields CDR1 SEHNR and CDR2 FQNEAQ (reference sequence). The CDR3: CASSSGTGDERYF. The DNA for the CDR3 is TGTGCCAGCAGCTCCGGGACAGGGGACGAGCGGTACTTC.

The rearrangement links TRBV15 to TRBJ1-1; D possibly corresponds to TRBD1 (5 bases). Germline values: CDR1 LNHNV, CDR2 YYDKDF (reference sequence). Trimming cost V 0 bases and J 10 bases, with 15 bases left between them. The CDR3 totals 14 residues. CDR3 nucleotides: TGTGCCACCAGCAGAGATCCCCGGGACTTCTCAGCTTTCTTT. Protein product: CATSRDPRDFSAFF.

The rearrangement links TRBV29-1 to TRBJ2-1, with D perhaps matching TRBD1 or TRBD2 (5 bases each). CDR1 is SQVTM and CDR2 is ANQGSEA in the germline V gene. The V end lost 8 bases, the J end lost 7 bases, and 21 bases lay between the germline ends. This CDR3 has 14 amino acids. The CDR3 DNA follows: TGCAGCACTCGGGGCCCCCGCGAAGCGAATGAGCAGTTCTTC. This sequence encodes CSTRGPREANEQFF.

This clonotype has a count of ten or more. This chain connects TRBV3-1 to TRBJ2-7; perhaps TRBD2 as D (5 bases). Germline V lookup: CDR1 LGHDT, CDR2 YNNKEL (reference sequence). V lost 3 bases and J 3 bases, leaving 12 bases between the germline ends. The length of the CDR3 is 14 residues. The CDR3 loop is CASSQSHGGYEQYF. DNA for the CDR3: TGTGCCAGCAGCCAGAGTCACGGAGGCTACGAGCAGTACTTC.

V gene TRBV7-2 combines with J gene TRBJ2-3; TRBD2 matches 8 bases. This CDR3 is 15 amino acids long. Germline values: CDR1 SGHTA, CDR2 FQGNSA. Germline trimming cut 2 bases from V and 4 bases from J; bases unmatched to any gene: 5. The CDR3 nucleotides read TGTGCCAGCAGCTTACAGGCGGGGGGATCAGATACGCAGTATTTT. Protein: CASSLQAGGSDTQYF. Supplemented by reference TRBV7-2 and TRBJ2-3, the full variable domain reads GAGVSQSPSNKVTEKGKDVELRCDPISGHTALYWYRQSLGQGLEFLIYFQGNSAPDKSGLPSDRFSAERTGGSVSTLTIQRTQQEDSAVYLCASSLQAGGSDTQYFGPGTRLTVL.

The chain combines TRBV2 with TRBJ2-7, with 8 bases aligning to TRBD1. CDR1 is SNHLY, CDR2 FYNNEI, per germline. J lost 4 bases, V lost 5 bases, and 7 bases had no gene match. CDR3 length equals 14 residues. This chain's CDR3 is CASSPYRGMYEQYF. In DNA, the CDR3 is TGTGCCAGCAGTCCCTACAGGGGGATGTACGAGCAGTACTTC. The variable domain in full, with the rest retrieved from reference TRBV2 and TRBJ2-7, is EPEVTQTPSHQVTQMGQEVILRCVPISNHLYFYWYRQILGQKVEFLVSFYNNEISEKSEIFDDQFSVERPDGSNFTLKIRSTKLEDSAMYFCASSPYRGMYEQYFGPGTRLTVT.

This sequence joins TRBV20-1 and TRBJ2-7; weak D call: TRBD1 (7 bases). CDR3 size: 15 residues. Germline V gene sequence: CDR1 DFQATT, CDR2 SNEGSKA (reference sequence). V lost 5 bases, J lost 2 bases, and 19 bases lay in between. The CDR3, as DNA: TGCAGTGCTCACCCGGAGACAGGGAGGACCTACGAGCAGTACTTC. Translating gives CSAHPETGRTYEQYF.

In the case of this clonotype: The junction departs from germline at one end; a sequencing error may be responsible. The chain uses TRBV14 and TRBJ2-7; D remains ambiguous. CDR1 and CDR2 from the germline V gene are SGHDN and FVKESK. This CDR3 is 12 amino acids long. CDR3 in DNA: TGTGCCAGCAGCCAAGATTGGAGTTTATATAACTTC. Amino acids: CASSQDWSLYNF. The variable domain in full, completed from reference TRBV14 and TRBJ2-7, reads EAGVTQFPSHSVIEKGQTVTLRCDPISGHDNLYWYRRVMGKEIKFLLHFVKESKQDESGMPNNRFLAERTGGTYSTLKVQPAELEDSGVYFCASSQDWSLYNFGPGTRLTVT.

The V gene is TRBV7-9, the J gene TRBJ2-3, with D unresolved. V shed 2 bases and J shed 3 bases, with 12 bases lying between them. Germline lookup yields CDR1 SEHNR and CDR2 FQNEAQ (reference sequence). The CDR3 contains 15 residues. This CDR3 is CASSLSVFGTDTQYF. Written as DNA, the CDR3 is TGTGCCAGCAGCTTAAGCGTTTTTGGGACAGATACGCAGTATTTT.

This clonotype was detected many times. The V call is TRBV6-4, the J call TRBJ2-3, with a tentative D call TRBD2 (6 bases). The V gene's germline CDR1 is MRHNA and CDR2 SNTAGT. The CDR3 has 13 amino acids. With 6 bases removed from V and 0 bases from J, the gap between germline ends came to 7 bases. The CDR3 is CASRAGSTDTQYF. The CDR3 DNA is TGTGCCAGCAGGGCGGGGAGCACAGATACGCAGTATTTT.

This clonotype was detected only a few times. V gene TRBV3-1 combines with J gene TRBJ2-7; 12 nucleotides align to TRBD2. The CDR3 loop spans 17 amino acids. The germline V gene encodes CDR1 LGHDT and CDR2 YNNKEL (reference sequence). Losses at the gene ends were 4 bases for V and 6 bases for J; bases not matched to a gene: 13. This CDR3 reads CASSPSTLAGGLSEQYF. Written as DNA, the CDR3 is TGTGCCAGCAGCCCCTCAACCCTAGCGGGAGGGCTCTCCGAGCAGTACTTC.

In its sample, this clonotype was seen many times. This chain links TRBV15 with TRBJ2-1; 9 bases line up with TRBD2. V lost 5 bases, J lost 5 bases, and 19 bases stayed unmatched. CDR1 is LNHNV, CDR2 YYDKDF, per germline (reference sequence). The CDR3 sequence is 19 residues long. The CDR3 coding sequence is TGTGCCACCAGCTCCGGTTTGAATGGTGCGGGGGGGCTAGACAATGAGCAGTTCTTC. Translating gives CATSSGLNGAGGLDNEQFF.

The chain joins TRBV3-1 to TRBJ1-3, with D maybe TRBD1 (6 bases). CDR1 is LGHDT, CDR2 YNNKEL, per germline (reference sequence). The V end was cut by 4 bases, the J end by 2 bases, with 21 bases between. The CDR3 length is 18 residues. CDR3 amino acids: CASSPRLVTGAAGNTIYF. The CDR3 DNA reads as TGTGCCAGCAGCCCAAGACTTGTTACGGGGGCGGCTGGAAACACCATATATTTT.

The chain employs TRBV5-1 and TRBJ1-3; weak D call: TRBD1 (5 bases). The ends were cut back, 3 bases at V and 0 bases at J, with 7 bases in the middle. The CDR3 is made up of 14 amino acids. Germline values: CDR1 SGHRS, CDR2 YFSETQ. CDR3 bases: TGCGCCAGCAGCTCGGGGCTCTCTGGAAACACCATATATTTT. Translated: CASSSGLSGNTIYF.

This clonotype showed up many times. The V call is TRBV5-6, the J call TRBJ2-2; unclear D gene. V dropped 0 bases and J dropped 16 bases, with 19 bases sitting between them. The CDR3 spans 14 residues. Germline V gene sequence: CDR1 SGHDT, CDR2 YYEEEE. The CDR3 sequence is CASSLGNLDGLAFF. For the CDR3, the DNA is TGTGCCAGCAGCTTGGGGAACCTGGACGGGCTGGCGTTTTTT.

This clonotype was found once. The chain recombines TRBV12-3 or TRBV12-4 with TRBJ2-2; D tentatively fits TRBD1 or TRBD2 (5 bases each). V gave up 5 bases and J gave up 5 bases, with 9 bases separating them. CDR3 size: 13 residues. CDR3 sequence reads: CASSGTGTGELFF. The CDR3 DNA reads as TGTGCCAGCAGTGGGACCGGGACCGGGGAGCTGTTTTTT.

As to this clonotype: The final CDR3 position lacks the conserved phenylalanine or tryptophan, pointing to a likely read error. The rearrangement links TRBV10-2 to TRBJ2-1, with 8 bases that match TRBD1. Trimming cost V 1 base and J 1 base; bases outside gene matches: 0. This CDR3 is 15 amino acids long. Germline V gene data show CDR1 as WSHSY and CDR2 as SAAADI. CDR3 DNA sequence: TGCGCCAGCAGTGAGTACAGGGGGTCCTACAATGAGCAGTTCTCC. The encoded protein is CASSEYRGSYNEQFS.

This clonotype was counted at least ten times. The rearrangement uses TRBV7-9 and TRBJ1-1; weak D call: TRBD1 (5 bases). Per the germline V gene, CDR1 is SEHNR and CDR2 is FQNEAQ (reference sequence). The CDR3 has 13 amino acids. V was cut by 5 bases and J by 1 base, with 8 bases left in between. The CDR3 is CASSLTGNTEAFF. The CDR3 DNA reads TGTGCCAGCAGCCTAACAGGGAACACTGAAGCTTTCTTT.

This chain uses TRBV20-1 with TRBJ1-1, with D uncertain. The CDR3 has 14 amino acids. Germline CDR1 is DFQATT and CDR2 is SNEGSKA (reference sequence). Trimming shortened V by 2 bases and J by 1 base, and 11 bases separated the two germline ends. This chain's CDR3 is CSARREGANTEAFF. The CDR3 coding sequence is TGCAGTGCTAGAAGGGAGGGAGCGAACACTGAAGCTTTCTTT.